This TCR beta chain is from a study of metastatic and nonmetastatic thyroid tumors. This clone has a handful of counts. V was cut by 1 base and J by 5 bases, with 14 bases left in between. The CDR3 consists of 16 residues. The V gene's germline CDR1 is SEHNR and CDR2 FQNEAQ (reference sequence). Per the study methods: To classify distant metastasis in papillary thyroid cancer, a model was built from CDR3 differences across clinicopathological groups. TCRdb re-called the PCR reads via MiXCR. The V and J calls, along with clone size, are taken from TCRdb and not from the paper's own processing. The profile covers 50,000 to 70,000 clones, with roughly 4% appearing a single time and more than 20% taken by the ten largest. Patients had received no treatment of any kind before thyroid surgery.

V is TRBV7-9 and J is TRBJ1-4, with D possibly matching TRBD1 (6 bases). This TCR came from a female donor with papillary thyroid cancer or a benign thyroid nodule (not recorded which). Some clones in this sample may be carry-over from other donors' samples. The source material was blood. CDR3 protein: CASSLVAGHANEKLFF. The CDR3 region has the DNA TGTGCCAGCAGCTTAGTTGCGGGACACGCAAATGAAAAACTGTTTTTT.